The TCR beta chain under discussion was sequenced for a study of spatial heterogeneity in lung cancer. TCRdb re-analysed the 5' RACE reads in MiXCR, keeping a single row per CDR3 protein. Of about 38,000 distinct CDR3 sequences listed, 5.2% are singletons. This clonotype was counted only a few times. The sample's time point: sample taken at primary tumor resection. The TCR sequence derives from a female donor with early-stage non-small cell lung cancer. This specimen consisted of PBMCs, obtained at surgery.

The CDR3 is CASSRGGQGDYEQYF. Written as DNA, the CDR3 is TGTGCCAGCAGCAGAGGGGGACAGGGGGACTACGAGCAGTACTTC. V and J are TRBV5-4 and TRBJ2-7, with 11 bases aligning to TRBD1. Unmatched junction bases numbered 6, after V lost 4 bases and J lost 3 bases. The germline CDR1 and CDR2 sequences are SGHNT and YYREEE (reference sequence). CDR3 length: 15 residues.